This note documents a single TCR beta chain sequence. In the study's own analysis: Estimates of nucleated cell counts were drawn from the amplification of reference gene primers. The method was immunoSEQ multiplex PCR; TCRdb's version includes in-frame clones alone and lacks a portion of them. V, J and clone size are taken as reported in that table, and D and trimming were inferred from the DNA itself. The profile shows over 110,000 clones, about 87% of them singletons. The source of the sample is a study of blood T cell repertoires in COVID-19. Study at large: COVID-19 samples from acute and convalescent phases originated in the United States, Italy and Spain. PBMCs, B-cell-depleted T cells, or T cells provided the cDNA or gDNA that made up the material.

CDR1 and CDR2 from the germline V gene are LGHDT and YNNKEL (reference sequence). J gave up 4 bases and V 5 bases, and 5 bases lay outside the gene matches. The CDR3 length is 14 residues. V is TRBV3-1 (or the pseudogene TRBV3-2) and J is TRBJ2-7; 10 bases line up with TRBD2. This TCR derives from a woman aged 45-65 years with acute or convalescent COVID-19. Sequenced sample: peripheral blood. The CDR3 DNA reads TGTGCCAGCAGCTATAGCGGGGGGCTATACGAGCAGTACTTC. This translates into CASSYSGGLYEQYF.